These 2 T cell receptor beta chains originate from one sample sequenced in a study of blood T cell repertoires in COVID-19. Sequencing was performed with immunoSEQ multiplex PCR; in TCRdb, only in-frame clones are kept and a portion is missing. The sample consists of about 180,000 clones, 84% of them appearing once. The sample consisted of PBMCs or T cells enriched from blood (not recorded which). Receptor source: a man over 45 who had recovered from COVID-19.

The rearrangement links TRBV5-6 to TRBJ2-2; 7 nucleotides agree with TRBD1. V shed 2 bases, J shed 7 bases, and the junction held 14 bases outside the gene matches. Germline V gene data show CDR1 as SGHDT and CDR2 as YYEEEE. This CDR3 has 17 residues. CDR3 nucleotides: TGTGCCAGCAGCTTAAAAGGGACAGCAAGAGGGAGCGGGGAGCTGTTTTTT. This gives the protein CASSLKGTARGSGELFF.

The rearrangement links TRBV11-2 to TRBJ2-1, with a possible D match to TRBD1 (5 bases). The V and J ends lost 3 bases and 6 bases respectively, with 9 bases between them. The CDR3 is 13 amino acids. Germline-derived CDR1 and CDR2 are SGHAT and FQNNGV. CDR3 residues: CASSFLGPNEQFF. The CDR3 region has the DNA TGTGCCAGCAGCTTCTTGGGGCCCAATGAGCAGTTCTTC.